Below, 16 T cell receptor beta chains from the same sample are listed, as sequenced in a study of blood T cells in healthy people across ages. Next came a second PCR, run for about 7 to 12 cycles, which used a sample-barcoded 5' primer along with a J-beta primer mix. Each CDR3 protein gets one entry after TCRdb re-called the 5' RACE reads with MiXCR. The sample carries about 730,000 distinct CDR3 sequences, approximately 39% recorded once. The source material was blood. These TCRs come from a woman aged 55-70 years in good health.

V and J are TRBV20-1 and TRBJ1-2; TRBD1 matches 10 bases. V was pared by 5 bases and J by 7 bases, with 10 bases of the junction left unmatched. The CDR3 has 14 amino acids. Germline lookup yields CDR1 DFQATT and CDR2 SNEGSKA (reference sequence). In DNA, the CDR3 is TGCAGTGCTGGACAGGGGGGCGAGGTATCTGGCTACACCTTC. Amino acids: CSAGQGGEVSGYTF.

CDR3 loop: CSARRDGPHNEQFF. The CDR3 DNA sequence: TGCAGTGCTAGGCGGGACGGACCCCACAATGAGCAGTTCTTC. The J gene is TRBJ2-1, the V gene TRBV20-1; TRBD2 might be the D (6 bases). The CDR3 has 14 residues. The germline V and J ends were trimmed by 3 bases and 5 bases, with 14 bases remaining between them. Germline lookup yields CDR1 DFQATT and CDR2 SNEGSKA (reference sequence).

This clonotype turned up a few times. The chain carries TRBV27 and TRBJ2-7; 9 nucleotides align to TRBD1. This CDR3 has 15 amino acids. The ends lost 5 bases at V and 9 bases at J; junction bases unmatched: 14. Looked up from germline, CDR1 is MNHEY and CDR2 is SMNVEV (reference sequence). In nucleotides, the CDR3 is TGTGCCAGCAGTACACCGGGACAGGGCTCTTCGGGGCAGTACTTC. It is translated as CASSTPGQGSSGQYF.

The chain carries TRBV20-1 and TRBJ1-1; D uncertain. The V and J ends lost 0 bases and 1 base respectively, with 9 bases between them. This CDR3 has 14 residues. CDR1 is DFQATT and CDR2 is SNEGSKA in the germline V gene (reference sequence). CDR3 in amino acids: CSARDLRTNTEAFF. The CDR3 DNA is TGCAGTGCTAGAGATCTCAGGACGAACACTGAAGCTTTCTTT.

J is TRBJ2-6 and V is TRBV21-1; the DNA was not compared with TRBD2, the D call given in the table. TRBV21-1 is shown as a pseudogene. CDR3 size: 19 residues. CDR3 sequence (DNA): TGTGCCAGCAGCACCCATCGACTAGCGGGAGACTCTGGGGCCAACGTCCTGACTTTC. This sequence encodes CASSTHRLAGDSGANVLTF.

CDR3 amino acids: CSARVTGGAGEQYF. For the CDR3, the DNA is TGCAGTGCTAGAGTAACAGGGGGCGCCGGCGAGCAGTACTTC. The chain uses TRBV20-1 and TRBJ2-5; 9 bases agree with TRBD1. The J call may be wrong; the DNA end is better matched by TRBJ2-7. The CDR3 extends over 14 amino acids. Looked up from germline, CDR1 is DFQATT and CDR2 is SNEGSKA (reference sequence).

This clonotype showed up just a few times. CDR3 in amino acids: CASSLHGLAGSDTQYF. CDR3 DNA sequence: TGTGCCAGCAGCTTACACGGACTAGCGGGGTCAGATACGCAGTATTTT. This chain connects TRBV7-9 to TRBJ2-3; TRBD2 matches 12 bases. Germline loops: CDR1 SEHNR, CDR2 FQNEAQ (reference sequence). The CDR3 contains 16 residues. Trimming at V came to 2 bases and at J to 4 bases, leaving 4 bases not matched to a gene.

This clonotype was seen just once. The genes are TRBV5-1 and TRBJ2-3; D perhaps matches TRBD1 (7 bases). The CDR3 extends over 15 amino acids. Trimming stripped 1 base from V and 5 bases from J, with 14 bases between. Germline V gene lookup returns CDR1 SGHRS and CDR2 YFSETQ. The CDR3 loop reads CASSLNRGGIDTQYF. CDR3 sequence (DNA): TGCGCCAGCAGCTTGAACAGGGGAGGAATAGATACGCAGTATTTT.

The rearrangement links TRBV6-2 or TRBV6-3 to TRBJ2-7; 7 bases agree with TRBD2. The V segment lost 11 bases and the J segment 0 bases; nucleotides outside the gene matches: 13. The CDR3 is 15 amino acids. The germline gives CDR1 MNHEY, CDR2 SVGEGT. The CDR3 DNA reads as TGTGCCGCCCAGGAACTAGCGCTAAGCTCCTACGAGCAGTACTTC. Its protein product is CAAQELALSSYEQYF.

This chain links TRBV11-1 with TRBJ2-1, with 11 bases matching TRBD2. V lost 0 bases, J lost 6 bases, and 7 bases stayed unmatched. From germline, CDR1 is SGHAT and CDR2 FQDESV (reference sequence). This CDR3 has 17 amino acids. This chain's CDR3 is CASSLALASGRSNEQFF. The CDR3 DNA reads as TGTGCCAGCAGCTTAGCCCTTGCTAGCGGGAGGTCCAATGAGCAGTTCTTC.

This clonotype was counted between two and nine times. CDR3 coding DNA: TGTGCCAGCAGTTTCCAGAGCGGGGGGAATGAGCAGTTCTTC. Protein sequence: CASSFQSGGNEQFF. The chain joins TRBV12-3 or TRBV12-4 to TRBJ2-1, with 9 bases that match TRBD2. The CDR3 totals 14 residues. V dropped 3 bases and J dropped 7; count of bases not matched to a gene: 4.

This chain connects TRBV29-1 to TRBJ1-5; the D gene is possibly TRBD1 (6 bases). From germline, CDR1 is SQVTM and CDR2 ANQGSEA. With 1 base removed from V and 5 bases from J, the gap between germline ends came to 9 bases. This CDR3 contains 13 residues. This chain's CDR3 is CSVEVDSDQPQHF. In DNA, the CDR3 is TGCAGCGTTGAAGTGGACAGCGATCAGCCCCAGCATTTT.

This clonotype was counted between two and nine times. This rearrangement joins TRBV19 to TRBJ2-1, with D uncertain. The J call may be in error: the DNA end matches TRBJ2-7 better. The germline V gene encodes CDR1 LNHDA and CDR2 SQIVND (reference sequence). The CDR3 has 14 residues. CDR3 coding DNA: TGTGCCAGTAGCAGGTCCAGCTCCTACAATGAGCAGTACTTC. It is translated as CASSRSSSYNEQYF.

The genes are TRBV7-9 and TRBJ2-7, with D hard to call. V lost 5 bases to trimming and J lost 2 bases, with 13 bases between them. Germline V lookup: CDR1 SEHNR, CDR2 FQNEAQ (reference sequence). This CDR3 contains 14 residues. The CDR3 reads CASSPSGRTYEQYF. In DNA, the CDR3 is TGTGCCAGCAGCCCTTCAGGTCGAACCTACGAGCAGTACTTC.

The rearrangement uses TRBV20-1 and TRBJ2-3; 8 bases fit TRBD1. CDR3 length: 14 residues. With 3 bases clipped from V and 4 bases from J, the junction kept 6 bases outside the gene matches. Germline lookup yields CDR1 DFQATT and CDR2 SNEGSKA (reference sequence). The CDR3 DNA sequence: TGCAGTGCTAGGTCAGGACAGGGATCAGATACGCAGTATTTT. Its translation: CSARSGQGSDTQYF.

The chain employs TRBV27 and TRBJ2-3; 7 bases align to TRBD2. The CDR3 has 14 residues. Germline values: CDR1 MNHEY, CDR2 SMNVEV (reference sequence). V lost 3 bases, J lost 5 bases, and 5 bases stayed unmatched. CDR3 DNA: TGTGCCAGCAGTTTTCGACTAGCTGGAGATACGCAGTATTTT. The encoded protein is CASSFRLAGDTQYF.